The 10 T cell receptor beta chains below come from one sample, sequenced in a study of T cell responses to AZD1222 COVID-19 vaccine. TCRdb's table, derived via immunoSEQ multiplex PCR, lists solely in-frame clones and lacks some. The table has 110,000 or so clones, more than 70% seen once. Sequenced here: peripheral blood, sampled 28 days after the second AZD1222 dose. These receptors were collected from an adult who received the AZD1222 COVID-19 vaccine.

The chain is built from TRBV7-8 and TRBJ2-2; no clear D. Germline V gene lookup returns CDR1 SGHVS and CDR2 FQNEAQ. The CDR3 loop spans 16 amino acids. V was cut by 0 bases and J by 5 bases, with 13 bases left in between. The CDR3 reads CASSLAGLRLTGELFF. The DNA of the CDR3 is TGTGCCAGCAGCTTAGCGGGATTAAGATTGACCGGGGAGCTGTTTTTT.

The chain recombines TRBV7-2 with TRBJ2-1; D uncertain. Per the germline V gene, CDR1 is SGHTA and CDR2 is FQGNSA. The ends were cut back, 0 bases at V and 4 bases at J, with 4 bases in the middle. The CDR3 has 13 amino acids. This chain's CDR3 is CASSLALYNEQFF. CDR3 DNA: TGTGCCAGCAGCTTAGCGCTATACAATGAGCAGTTCTTC.

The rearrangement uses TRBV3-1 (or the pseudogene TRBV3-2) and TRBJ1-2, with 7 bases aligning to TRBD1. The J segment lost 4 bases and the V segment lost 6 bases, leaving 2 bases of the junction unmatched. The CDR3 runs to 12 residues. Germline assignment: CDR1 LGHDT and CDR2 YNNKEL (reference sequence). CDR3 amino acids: CASSRTGYGYTF. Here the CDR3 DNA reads TGTGCCAGCAGTCGGACAGGCTATGGCTACACCTTC.

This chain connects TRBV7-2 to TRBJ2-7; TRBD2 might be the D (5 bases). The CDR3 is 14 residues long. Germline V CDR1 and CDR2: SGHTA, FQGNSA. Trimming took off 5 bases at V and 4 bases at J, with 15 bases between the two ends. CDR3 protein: CASSPPGTSYEQYF. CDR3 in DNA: TGTGCCAGCAGCCCGCCCGGAACTAGTTACGAGCAGTACTTC.

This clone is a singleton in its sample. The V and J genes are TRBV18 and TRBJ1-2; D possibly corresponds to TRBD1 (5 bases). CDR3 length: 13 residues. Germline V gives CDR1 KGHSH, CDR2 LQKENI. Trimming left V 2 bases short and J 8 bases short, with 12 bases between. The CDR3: CASSPREQEGYTF. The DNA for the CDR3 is TGTGCCAGCTCACCAAGGGAACAGGAGGGCTACACCTTC.

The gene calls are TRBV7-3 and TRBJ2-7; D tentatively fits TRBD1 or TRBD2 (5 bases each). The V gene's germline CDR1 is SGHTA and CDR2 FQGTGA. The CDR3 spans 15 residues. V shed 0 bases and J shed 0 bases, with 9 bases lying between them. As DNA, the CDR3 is TGTGCCAGCAGCTTAACCGGGACCGACTCCTACGAGCAGTACTTC. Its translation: CASSLTGTDSYEQYF.

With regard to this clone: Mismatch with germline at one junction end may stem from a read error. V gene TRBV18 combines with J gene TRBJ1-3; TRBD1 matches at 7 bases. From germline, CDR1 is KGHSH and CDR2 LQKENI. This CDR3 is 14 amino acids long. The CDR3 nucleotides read TGTGCCAGCTCACGAAACAGGGGTGAAAACCCCATATATTTT. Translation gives CASSRNRGENPIYF.

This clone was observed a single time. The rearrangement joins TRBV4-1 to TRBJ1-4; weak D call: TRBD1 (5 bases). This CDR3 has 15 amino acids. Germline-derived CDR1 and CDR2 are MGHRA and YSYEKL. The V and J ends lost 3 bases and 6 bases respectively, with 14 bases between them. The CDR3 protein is CASSHPLGAYEKLFF. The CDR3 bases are TGCGCCAGCAGCCACCCTCTAGGGGCGTATGAAAAACTGTTTTTT.

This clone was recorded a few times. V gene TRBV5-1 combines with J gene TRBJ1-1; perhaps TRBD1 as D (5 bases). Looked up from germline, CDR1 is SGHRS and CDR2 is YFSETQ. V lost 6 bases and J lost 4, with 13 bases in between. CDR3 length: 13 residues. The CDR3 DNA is TGCGCCAGCACCACGTTTCAGGGCACTGAAGCTTTCTTT. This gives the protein CASTTFQGTEAFF.

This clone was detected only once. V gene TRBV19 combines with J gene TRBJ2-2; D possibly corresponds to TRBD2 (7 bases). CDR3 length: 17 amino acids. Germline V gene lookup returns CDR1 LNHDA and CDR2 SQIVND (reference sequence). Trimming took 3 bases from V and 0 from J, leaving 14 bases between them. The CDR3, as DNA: TGTGCCAGTAGTATGTCCGGGGGGCACGCGAACACCGGGGAGCTGTTTTTT. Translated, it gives CASSMSGGHANTGELFF.